This TCR beta chain emerged from a study of blood T cell repertoires in COVID-19. Here immunoSEQ multiplex PCR was the method, and the copy in TCRdb shows in-frame clones only, minus some. The repertoire includes 650,000 to 800,000 clones, over 80% of them detected once, and roughly 0.25% sits in the top ten. In germline, CDR1 is KGHSH, CDR2 LQKENI. This CDR3 region has 17 residues. Trimming cost V 3 bases and J 0 bases; bases outside gene matches: 11. The rearrangement joins TRBV18 to TRBJ2-7; 7 bases agree with TRBD1. The origin of this receptor is a woman under 30 with acute or convalescent COVID-19. The sample taken for sequencing was peripheral blood. The CDR3 region is CASSPYYRGSSSYEQYF. In nucleotides, the CDR3 is TGTGCCAGCTCACCGTACTACAGGGGCTCGAGCTCCTACGAGCAGTACTTC.